A single sample gave rise to the 18 T cell receptor beta chains below, sequenced in a study of T cells in Graves' hyperthyroidism and ophthalmopathy. RNA transcripts provided the source from which TCR beta CDR3 regions were amplified. Carried out on the TCR CDR3, a first-round RT-PCR used the HTBI primer set. One entry per CDR3 protein results from TCRdb running MiXCR on the multiplex PCR reads. The table shows more than 550,000 distinct CDR3 sequences, with 17% occurring only once. Sequencing was done on a sample of blood. The receptor source for this set is a man aged 50-60 years with Graves' hyperthyroidism.

The V and J genes are TRBV6-1 and TRBJ1-1; D remains ambiguous. CDR1 and CDR2 from the germline V gene are MNHNS and SASEGT. This CDR3 is 14 amino acids long. Trimming left V 6 bases short and J 0 bases short, with 11 bases between. CDR3 DNA: TGTGCCAGCAGGGGAGGGCTTTTGAACACTGAAGCTTTCTTT. Encoded protein: CASRGGLLNTEAFF.

This clonotype was detected a few times. This chain's CDR3 is CASSLYRTGGLNEQYF. The CDR3 DNA follows: TGTGCCAGCAGTTTATACCGGACAGGGGGGTTGAACGAGCAGTACTTC. The V and J genes are TRBV27 and TRBJ2-7; 10 bases line up with TRBD1. V gave up 1 base and J gave up 5 bases; unmatched junction bases: 8. This CDR3 spans 16 amino acids. Germline CDR1 is MNHEY and CDR2 is SMNVEV (reference sequence).

Comment on this clonotype: The CDR3 does not close with the conserved phenylalanine or tryptophan, likely indicating a read error. The rearrangement links TRBV27 to TRBJ2-2, with a tentative D call TRBD2 (6 bases). The length of the CDR3 is 16 residues. V was cut by 6 bases and J by 1 base, with 15 bases left in between. The germline V gene encodes CDR1 MNHEY and CDR2 SMNVEV (reference sequence). CDR3 bases: TGTGCCAGCAGCCCTGTGTTTAGCGGGAACACCGGGGAGCTGTTTTCT. Translation gives CASSPVFSGNTGELFS.

This clonotype has only a few counts. The CDR3 DNA reads as TGTGCCAGCAGTTTAGCCTTTTCGAGTCAGCCCCAGCATTTT. Amino acid sequence: CASSLAFSSQPQHF. The rearrangement links TRBV28 to TRBJ1-5; D is ambiguous. CDR1 MDHEN and CDR2 SYDVKM come from the germline V gene. The CDR3 loop spans 14 amino acids. Trimming pared 2 bases from V and 6 bases from J, leaving 11 bases between.

In regard to this clonotype: This clone may be a read error of a much larger clone one base away. The chain is built from TRBV12-3 or TRBV12-4 and TRBJ1-6, with D possibly TRBD1 on 5 matching bases. CDR3 length: 19 residues. The CDR3 is CANSLWGTGGGTYNSPLHF. The CDR3 DNA is TGTGCCAACAGTTTATGGGGTACAGGTGGCGGAACTTATAATTCACCCCTCCACTTT.

The rearrangement joins TRBV20-1 to TRBJ2-5; tentative D call: TRBD1 (6 bases). Trimming left V 3 bases short and J 1 base short, with 9 bases between. This CDR3 is 13 amino acids long. The germline CDR1 and CDR2 sequences are DFQATT and SNEGSKA (reference sequence). Written as DNA, the CDR3 is TGCAGTGCTAGTCGGACAGCCCAAGAGACCCAGTACTTC. This encodes CSASRTAQETQYF.

This rearrangement joins TRBV18 to TRBJ1-1, with 8 bases aligning to TRBD1. The CDR3 runs to 15 residues. After removal of 3 bases from V and 1 base from J, the junction contained 4 bases not matched to a gene. The germline V gene encodes CDR1 KGHSH and CDR2 LQKENI. The DNA for the CDR3 is TGTGCCAGCTCACCCCGGGACAGGTGGAACACTGAAGCTTTCTTT. Encoded protein: CASSPRDRWNTEAFF.

This clonotype was counted at least ten times. The chain is built from TRBV3-1 and TRBJ1-2, with no clear D. This CDR3 is 12 amino acids long. Germline V gene data show CDR1 as LGHDT and CDR2 as YNNKEL (reference sequence). V lost 2 bases and J 4 bases, leaving 5 bases between the germline ends. The CDR3 DNA reads as TGTGCCAGCAGCCAAACCTCCTATGGCTACACCTTC. This gives the protein CASSQTSYGYTF. Full variable domain (remainder filled in from reference TRBV3-1 and TRBJ1-2): DTAVSQTPKYLVTQMGNDKSIKCEQNLGHDTMYWYKQDSKKFLKIMFSYNNKELIINETVPNRFSPKSPDKAHLNLHINSLELGDSAVYFCASSQTSYGYTFGSGTRLTVV.

As regards this clonotype: Possible read error: a much larger clone is one base away. J is TRBJ2-3 and V is TRBV6-5, with D uncertain. Germline V gene data show CDR1 as MNHEY and CDR2 as SVGAGI. The CDR3 sequence is 13 residues long. Deletions cut 2 bases from V and 4 bases from J, with 7 bases between. CDR3 residues: CASSYRLADTQYF. In DNA, the CDR3 is TGTGCCAGCAGTTACAGACTCGCAGATACGCAGTATTTT.

This clonotype was seen a few times. V and J are TRBV7-6 and TRBJ2-3; TRBD2 agrees at 9 bases. CDR3 length: 15 amino acids. The germline V gene has CDR1 SGHVS and CDR2 FNYEAQ. V was pared by 1 base and J by 4 bases, with 3 bases of the junction left unmatched. For the CDR3, the DNA is TGTGCCAGCAGCTTAGGTAGCGGGAGTTCAGATACGCAGTATTTT. This translates into CASSLGSGSSDTQYF.

The chain has TRBV20-1 and TRBJ2-2; possibly TRBD2 for D (6 bases). CDR1 DFQATT and CDR2 SNEGSKA come from the germline V gene (reference sequence). The CDR3 sequence is 16 residues long. V lost 4 bases and J 6 bases, leaving 21 bases between the germline ends. CDR3: CSATRTEEGRPGELFF. The CDR3 bases are TGCAGTGCTACACGTACAGAGGAGGGTAGGCCCGGGGAGCTGTTTTTT.

J is TRBJ2-5 and V is TRBV6-1; D not certain. Germline loops: CDR1 MNHNS, CDR2 SASEGT. This CDR3 is built from 15 residues. V gave up 2 bases and J gave up 5 bases, with 15 bases separating them. CDR3 nucleotides: TGTGCCAGCAGTGAACCTCGGGCCACGTCGGAGACCCAGTACTTC. Translated, it gives CASSEPRATSETQYF.

The chain carries TRBV20-1 and TRBJ2-6, with 7 positions matching TRBD1. CDR1 is DFQATT, CDR2 SNEGSKA, per germline (reference sequence). Unmatched junction bases numbered 12, after V lost 1 base and J lost 3 bases. The CDR3 totals 18 residues. This CDR3 reads CSARAPGTESFGANVLTF. CDR3 DNA: TGCAGTGCTAGAGCCCCCGGGACAGAAAGCTTTGGGGCCAACGTCCTGACTTTC.

The CDR3 is CASSIVAGGGNEQFF. For the CDR3, the DNA is TGTGCCAGTAGTATAGTAGCGGGAGGGGGCAATGAGCAGTTCTTC. This sequence joins TRBV19 and TRBJ2-1, with 11 bases that match TRBD2. Looked up from germline, CDR1 is LNHDA and CDR2 is SQIVND (reference sequence). The ends lost 1 base at V and 6 bases at J; junction bases unmatched: 2. The CDR3 loop spans 15 amino acids.

This clonotype was recorded once. The chain recombines TRBV19 with TRBJ2-1; 9 positions agree with TRBD1. CDR1 LNHDA and CDR2 SQIVND come from the germline V gene (reference sequence). This CDR3 has 16 amino acids. With 6 bases clipped from V and 1 base from J, the junction kept 7 bases outside the gene matches. CDR3 residues: CASRKAGTGSYNEQFF. The CDR3 DNA sequence: TGTGCCAGTAGAAAAGCCGGGACAGGGTCCTACAATGAGCAGTTCTTC.

In this sample, this clonotype turned up a few times. CDR3 region: CAGYEYEQYF. The CDR3 DNA sequence: TGCGCGGGGTACGAGTACGAGCAGTACTTC. This sequence joins TRBV20-1 and TRBJ2-7; D perhaps matches TRBD2 (6 bases). The CDR3 loop spans 10 amino acids. CDR1 DFQATT and CDR2 SNEGSKA come from the germline V gene (reference sequence).

This clonotype occurred many times. The chain joins TRBV27 to TRBJ1-1; the D is unclear. The CDR3 length is 13 residues. The germline CDR1 and CDR2 sequences are MNHEY and SMNVEV (reference sequence). The V gene lost 9 bases and the J gene lost 0 bases, with 11 bases spanning the gap. The CDR3 spells CASKTGMNTEAFF. In nucleotides, the CDR3 is TGTGCCAGTAAGACGGGTATGAACACTGAAGCTTTCTTT.

The chain employs TRBV5-1 and TRBJ2-1, with TRBD2 identical over 10 bases. The germline gives CDR1 SGHRS, CDR2 YFSETQ. The V gene end was trimmed by 3 bases and the J gene end by 4 bases; junction bases not matched to a gene: 7. This CDR3 contains 16 residues. The CDR3 sequence: CASSWKTSGAYNEQFF. In DNA form, the CDR3 reads TGCGCCAGCAGCTGGAAAACTAGCGGGGCGTACAATGAGCAGTTCTTC.